A single sample is the source of the 12 T cell receptor beta chains below, sequenced in a study of blood T cell repertoires in COVID-19. Using immunoSEQ multiplex PCR, the repertoire was profiled, and TCRdb retains in-frame clones only, with some absent. The table records around 300,000 clones, 88% of them present only once. Sequencing used peripheral blood. All receptors come from a woman aged 30 to 39 with COVID-19, enrolled during active disease.

V is TRBV28 and J is TRBJ2-5; D possibly corresponds to TRBD1 (6 bases). CDR1 MDHEN and CDR2 SYDVKM come from the germline V gene. The CDR3 covers 13 residues. Trimming removed 2 bases from V and 6 bases from J, with 10 bases in between. The CDR3 nucleotides are TGTGCCAGCAGTTTACAGGGGACGAAGACCCAGTACTTC. This gives the protein CASSLQGTKTQYF.

The genes are TRBV9 and TRBJ2-1; tentative D call: TRBD2 (5 bases). Trimming cost V 4 bases and J 7 bases, with 15 bases left between them. The length of the CDR3 is 14 residues. The germline V gene has CDR1 SGDLS and CDR2 YYNGEE. The CDR3: CASSLRVAPNEQFF. The CDR3 DNA reads as TGTGCCAGCAGCCTCAGAGTAGCGCCGAATGAGCAGTTCTTC. Full variable domain (outside the CDR3, taken from reference TRBV9 and TRBJ2-1): DSGVTQTPKHLITATGQRVTLRCSPRSGDLSVYWYQQSLDQGLQFLIQYYNGEERAKGNILERFSAQQFPDLHSELNLSSLELGDSALYFCASSLRVAPNEQFFGPGTRLTVL.

The genes are TRBV6-1 and TRBJ1-3, with TRBD1 matching 7 bases. V lost 2 bases and J lost 0; bases outside the gene matches: 13. Germline CDR1 is MNHNS and CDR2 is SASEGT. The CDR3 has 19 residues. As DNA, the CDR3 is TGTGCCAGCAGTGAAAATGGATCCGGGACAGCGAGCTCTGGAAACACCATATATTTT. Translated, it gives CASSENGSGTASSGNTIYF.

The chain is built from TRBV5-1 and TRBJ2-1; D may be TRBD2 (6 bases). Germline assignment: CDR1 SGHRS and CDR2 YFSETQ. With 3 bases removed from V and 9 bases from J, the gap between germline ends came to 16 bases. The length of the CDR3 is 14 residues. The CDR3 DNA sequence: TGCGCCAGCAGCTCCTCCCCGGCGGGGAGTGAGCAGTTCTTC. This translates into CASSSSPAGSEQFF. Supplemented by reference TRBV5-1 and TRBJ2-1, the full variable domain reads KAGVTQTPRYLIKTRGQQVTLSCSPISGHRSVSWYQQTPGQGLQFLFEYFSETQRNKGNFPGRFSGRQFSNSRSEMNVSTLELGDSALYLCASSSSPAGSEQFFGPGTRLTVL.

The DNA of the CDR3 is TGTGCCAGCAGCTTACGGGGGCAAGAGACCCAGTACTTC. Encoded protein: CASSLRGQETQYF. V and J are TRBV11-3 and TRBJ2-5, with D maybe TRBD2 (6 bases). This CDR3 region has 13 residues. V lost 2 bases to trimming and J lost 2 bases, with 6 bases between them. Germline CDR1 SGHNT, CDR2 YENEEA.

Here the CDR3 DNA reads TGTGCCTGGAGTGTACGGACAGGGGGCCTTCACACTGAAGCTTTCTTT. It translates to CAWSVRTGGLHTEAFF. The chain employs TRBV30 and TRBJ1-1; 11 nucleotides align to TRBD1. With 0 bases clipped from V and 3 bases from J, the junction kept 6 bases outside the gene matches. This CDR3 spans 16 amino acids. Germline V CDR1 and CDR2: GTSNPN, SVGIG (reference sequence).

The genes are TRBV25-1 and TRBJ1-1; D is possibly TRBD1 (6 bases). Germline CDR1 MGHDK, CDR2 SYGVNS. This CDR3 is built from 13 residues. Trimming took off 6 bases at V and 1 base at J, with 9 bases between the two ends. CDR3 in DNA: TGTGCCAGCAGGCGGGGGGCGAACACTGAAGCTTTCTTT. Protein product: CASRRGANTEAFF.

This clone was observed once. The CDR3 coding sequence is TGTGCCAGTGGGTCGGGGACAGGGGTGTACCAGCCCCAGCATTTT. Protein product: CASGSGTGVYQPQHF. The V gene is TRBV19, the J gene TRBJ1-5; 10 bases are a match to TRBD1. Per the germline V gene, CDR1 is LNHDA and CDR2 is SQIVND (reference sequence). The junction had 11 bases not matched to a gene; V was cut back by 8 bases and J by 7 bases. The CDR3 is 15 amino acids.

The chain has TRBV7-9 and TRBJ1-4; D gene unclear. This CDR3 is 12 amino acids long. Trimming took off 2 bases at V and 8 bases at J, with 6 bases between the two ends. Germline CDR1 and CDR2: SEHNR and FQNEAQ (reference sequence). The chain's CDR3 is CASSLYGEKLFF. For the CDR3, the DNA is TGTGCCAGCAGCTTATATGGCGAAAAACTGTTTTTT.

CDR3 sequence: CASSPGGSEETQYF. In nucleotides, the CDR3 is TGTGCCAGCAGTCCAGGGGGATCAGAAGAGACCCAGTACTTC. V and J are TRBV7-2 and TRBJ2-5; TRBD1 matches 7 bases. Germline assignment: CDR1 SGHTA and CDR2 FQGNSA. V shed 6 bases and J 3 bases; nucleotides not matched to a gene: 7. The CDR3 is 14 residues long.

This sequence joins TRBV5-6 and TRBJ2-3; the D is unclear. The CDR3 has 11 residues. Trimming took off 2 bases at V and 5 bases at J, with 3 bases between the two ends. Germline V lookup: CDR1 SGHDT, CDR2 YYEEEE. The DNA for the CDR3 is TGTGCCAGCAGCTTCAAAGATACGCAGTATTTT. It codes for CASSFKDTQYF.

The V gene is TRBV14, the J gene TRBJ1-2, with D hard to call. This CDR3 spans 13 amino acids. V was cut by 5 bases and J by 3 bases, with 10 bases left in between. The germline CDR1 and CDR2 sequences are SGHDN and FVKESK. The CDR3 protein is CASSSGYYYGYTF. The DNA for the CDR3 is TGTGCCAGCAGCTCGGGGTACTACTATGGCTACACCTTC.